A single sample is the source of the 18 T cell receptor beta chains below, sequenced in a study of cytomegalovirus exposure and HLA in healthy donors. Only in-frame clones appear in the TCRdb table, and some are missing; sequencing was by immunoSEQ multiplex PCR. Altogether roughly 58,000 clones are present, 90% being singletons, with the ten largest covering 2.5% to 3.5%. Sequencing was done on a sample of PBMCs. The source is a man in his late teens or twenties in good health and CMV-seronegative.

The rearrangement joins TRBV25-1 to TRBJ1-2; a possible D gene is TRBD1 (6 bases). From germline, CDR1 is MGHDK and CDR2 SYGVNS. This CDR3 contains 13 residues. CDR3 in amino acids: CATLGAGFVGYTF. As DNA, the CDR3 is TGTGCAACCTTGGGGGCAGGGTTCGTGGGCTACACCTTC.

This sequence joins TRBV30 and TRBJ1-3, with D hard to call. CDR1 GTSNPN and CDR2 SVGIG come from the germline V gene (reference sequence). Trimming removed 3 bases at V and 0 bases at J, with 12 bases between. The CDR3 covers 15 residues. The CDR3 region is CAWRWSESSGNTIYF. The CDR3 region has the DNA TGTGCCTGGAGATGGTCTGAGAGCTCTGGAAACACCATATATTTT.

CDR3 sequence (DNA): TGTGCCAGCAGGAAGGTCGGGACCGGGGAGCTGTTTTTT. This sequence encodes CASRKVGTGELFF. This rearrangement joins TRBV5-6 to TRBJ2-2; the D is unclear. The CDR3 consists of 13 residues. Germline V gives CDR1 SGHDT, CDR2 YYEEEE. V lost 5 bases to trimming and J lost 5 bases, with 10 bases between them.

V gene TRBV5-1 combines with J gene TRBJ1-2; 10 positions agree with TRBD1. The CDR3 totals 15 residues. Per the germline V gene, CDR1 is SGHRS and CDR2 is YFSETQ. The trim removed 4 bases at V and 2 bases at J, leaving 5 bases unmatched. CDR3 loop: CASSARQGANYGYTF. The CDR3 nucleotides are TGCGCCAGCAGCGCCCGACAGGGGGCGAACTATGGCTACACCTTC.

The gene calls are TRBV7-9 and TRBJ2-3; TRBD2 matches 14 bases. Germline lookup yields CDR1 SEHNR and CDR2 FQNEAQ (reference sequence). The CDR3 has 18 residues. V dropped 5 bases and J dropped 1; count of bases not matched to a gene: 8. The DNA for the CDR3 is TGTGCCAGCAGCCCAGGGACTAGCGGGAGTTTTCGCACAGATACGCAGTATTTT. Translating gives CASSPGTSGSFRTDTQYF.

The rearrangement uses TRBV10-1 and TRBJ2-2; 8 nucleotides line up with TRBD1. J lost 8 bases, V lost 8 bases, and 16 bases had no gene match. CDR3 length: 16 residues. Germline values: CDR1 WNHNN, CDR2 SYGVQD (reference sequence). Here the CDR3 DNA reads TGCGCCAGCGATTATCAGGGGGCGGCGAGCTGTGGGGAGCTGTTTTTT. Amino acids: CASDYQGAASCGELFF.

The V gene is TRBV19, the J gene TRBJ2-7; 9 bases agree with TRBD2. With V trimmed by 5 bases and J by 7 bases, 12 bases remained unmatched. CDR3 length: 15 residues. Germline V gene data show CDR1 as LNHDA and CDR2 as SQIVND (reference sequence). In nucleotides, the CDR3 is TGTGCCAGTAGTCCCGGACTAGCGATGATTGGGGAGCAGTACTTC. The encoded protein is CASSPGLAMIGEQYF.

The chain has TRBV5-4 and TRBJ2-6, with TRBD2 as a possible D gene (5 bases). CDR1 and CDR2 (germline): SGHNT, YYREEE (reference sequence). With 0 bases removed from V and 2 bases from J, the gap between germline ends came to 6 bases. The CDR3 length is 15 residues. In nucleotides, the CDR3 is TGTGCCAGCAGCTTGGCGGGAACTGGGGCCAACGTCCTGACTTTC. It yields the protein CASSLAGTGANVLTF. The whole variable domain, filled in from reference TRBV5-4 and TRBJ2-6, reads ETGVTQSPTHLIKTRGQQVTLRCSSQSGHNTVSWYQQALGQGPQFIFQYYREEENGRGNFPPRFSGLQFPNYSSELNVNALELDDSALYLCASSLAGTGANVLTFGAGSRLTVL.

The chain links TRBV14 to TRBJ1-1; D is ambiguous. The germline V gene has CDR1 SGHDN and CDR2 FVKESK. The CDR3 covers 13 residues. V was trimmed by 2 bases and J by 5 bases, leaving 9 bases between them. DNA for the CDR3: TGTGCCAGCAGCCAACTGGGAGGGACTGAAGCTTTCTTT. Amino acid sequence: CASSQLGGTEAFF.

V and J are TRBV7-3 and TRBJ2-7; TRBD1 aligns across 9 bases. V dropped 3 bases and J dropped 4; count of bases not matched to a gene: 4. The CDR3 runs to 14 residues. In germline, CDR1 is SGHTA, CDR2 FQGTGA. CDR3 coding DNA: TGTGCCAGCAGCTTCCGGGACAGGGAGTACGAGCAGTACTTC. It translates to CASSFRDREYEQYF.

The chain has TRBV19 and TRBJ2-3; 8 bases align to TRBD2. The V gene's germline CDR1 is LNHDA and CDR2 SQIVND (reference sequence). The J segment lost 1 base and the V segment lost 1 base, leaving 7 bases of the junction unmatched. This CDR3 contains 17 residues. This CDR3 is CASSIGVAGPRTDTQYF. The CDR3 DNA sequence: TGTGCCAGTAGTATAGGGGTAGCGGGGCCCCGCACAGATACGCAGTATTTT.

This clone showed up just once. The chain links TRBV6-6 to TRBJ2-1; D might be TRBD2 (7 bases). Trimming took 6 bases from V and 3 from J, leaving 15 bases between them. From germline, CDR1 is MNHNY and CDR2 SVGAGI (reference sequence). This CDR3 region has 15 residues. This CDR3 reads CASSPGGRGYNEQFF. In DNA, the CDR3 is TGTGCCAGCAGCCCCGGGGGGCGGGGCTACAATGAGCAGTTCTTC.

The rearrangement uses TRBV19 and TRBJ2-1, with 15 bases fitting TRBD2. Germline CDR1 reads LNHDA; CDR2 reads SQIVND (reference sequence). Unmatched junction bases numbered 9, after V lost 6 bases and J lost 9 bases. The CDR3 is 16 amino acids. CDR3 region: CASRLGGTSGRSEQFF. The CDR3 nucleotides are TGTGCCAGTAGGTTAGGAGGGACTAGCGGGAGGAGTGAGCAGTTCTTC.

The gene calls are TRBV19 and TRBJ2-2; 8 nucleotides agree with TRBD2. The germline gives CDR1 LNHDA, CDR2 SQIVND (reference sequence). The CDR3 consists of 14 residues. V shed 7 bases and J 4 bases; nucleotides not matched to a gene: 5. The DNA for the CDR3 is TGTGCCAGTAACTTGCGGGAGGTCACCGGGGAGCTGTTTTTT. It is translated as CASNLREVTGELFF.

J is TRBJ2-1 and V is TRBV5-5; TRBD2 is a possible D gene (6 bases). Germline V lookup: CDR1 SGHKS, CDR2 YYEKEE (reference sequence). The CDR3 is 13 residues long. The V gene lost 0 bases and the J gene lost 6 bases, with 7 bases spanning the gap. The CDR3 nucleotides read TGTGCCAGCAGCTTGGTGGGGGGCAATGAGCAGTTCTTC. This codes for CASSLVGGNEQFF.

The chain has TRBV29-1 and TRBJ2-3; maybe TRBD2 (5 bases). The CDR3 consists of 12 residues. Germline CDR1 is SQVTM and CDR2 is ANQGSEA. This CDR3 is CAAERGADTQYF. In nucleotides, the CDR3 is TGCGCGGCGGAACGGGGTGCAGATACGCAGTATTTT.

The chain links TRBV6-6 to TRBJ2-2; D might be TRBD2 (6 bases). The germline V gene encodes CDR1 MNHNY and CDR2 SVGAGI (reference sequence). This CDR3 region has 15 residues. The V gene lost 8 bases and the J gene lost 7 bases, with 20 bases spanning the gap. CDR3 DNA sequence: TGTGCCAGCCGCCTCCCAACCTCGGGGGTCGGGGAGCTGTTTTTT. Protein sequence: CASRLPTSGVGELFF.

The chain carries TRBV7-9 and TRBJ1-1, with a tentative D call TRBD1 (6 bases). V lost 3 bases and J lost 1, with 9 bases in between. The germline CDR1 and CDR2 sequences are SEHNR and FQNEAQ (reference sequence). CDR3 length equals 14 residues. CDR3 nucleotide sequence: TGTGCCAGCAGCTTGCAACAGGGGAACACTGAAGCTTTCTTT. It is translated as CASSLQQGNTEAFF.